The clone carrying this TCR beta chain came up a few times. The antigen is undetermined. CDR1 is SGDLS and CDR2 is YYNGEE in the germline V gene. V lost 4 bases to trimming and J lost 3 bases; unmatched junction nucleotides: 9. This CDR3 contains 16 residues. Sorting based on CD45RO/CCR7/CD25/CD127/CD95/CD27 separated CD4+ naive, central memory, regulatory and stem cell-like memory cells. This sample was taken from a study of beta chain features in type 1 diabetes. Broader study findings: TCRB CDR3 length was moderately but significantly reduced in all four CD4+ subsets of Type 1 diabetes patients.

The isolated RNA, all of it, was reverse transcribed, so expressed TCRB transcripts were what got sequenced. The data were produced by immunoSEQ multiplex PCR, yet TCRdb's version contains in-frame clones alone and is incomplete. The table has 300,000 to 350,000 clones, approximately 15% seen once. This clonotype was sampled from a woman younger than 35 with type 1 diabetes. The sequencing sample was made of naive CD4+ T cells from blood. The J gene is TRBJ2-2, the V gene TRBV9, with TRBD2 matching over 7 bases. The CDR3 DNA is TGTGCCAGCAGCCCGAGAGGGCTAGCGGACACCGGGGAGCTGTTTTTT. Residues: CASSPRGLADTGELFF.